These T cell receptor beta chains were read from a single sample in a study of T cell changes during pregnancy in multiple sclerosis. The method was immunoSEQ multiplex PCR; TCRdb's version includes in-frame clones alone and lacks a portion of them. There are about 30,000 clones in the sample; approximately 91% occur only once, and almost 4.5% lies in the top ten. The sample consisted of peripheral blood, taken in the second trimester of pregnancy. The receptors were gathered from a female donor in good health, enrolled as a control in a pregnancy study. The CDR3 runs from the conserved cysteine through the conserved F or W.

j_gene | v_gene | len | CDR3aa
TRBJ1-1 | TRBV11-1 | 15 | CASSKRTGTNTEAFF
TRBJ2-2 | TRBV5-6 | 16 | CASSSLPEPNTGELFF
TRBJ2-7 | TRBV9 | 15 | CASSVGTGVAYEQYF
TRBJ2-3 | TRBV6-6 | 14 | CASSPIEGLDTQYF
TRBJ2-7 | TRBV30 | 12 | CAWNGNSDEQYF
TRBJ2-5 | TRBV29-1 | 13 | CSVSDSSQETQYF
TRBJ2-5 | TRBV9 | 16 | CASSVALAGEGETQYF
TRBJ2-6 | TRBV7-9 | 18 | CASSLALAGGDGANVLTF
TRBJ2-1 | TRBV30 | 15 | CAWSEFRAGINEQFF
TRBJ2-5 | TRBV5-1 | 15 | CASRGQERRQETQYF
TRBJ2-5 | TRBV29-1 | 15 | CSAERTGGMVETQYF
TRBJ1-3 | TRBV10-3 | 15 | CAISGQEELRNTIYF
TRBJ2-5 | TRBV9 | 16 | CASSVGGGGGRETQYF
TRBJ1-1 | TRBV5-1 | 11 | CASSLGTTAFF
TRBJ1-4 | TRBV19 | 14 | CASSIAATNEKLFF
TRBJ2-1 | TRBV19 | 14 | CASRGLAGLNEQFF
TRBJ1-5 | TRBV27 | 14 | CASSRRTGSYLQHF
TRBJ2-1 | TRBV6-4 | 14 | CASSDSVRTGEQFF
TRBJ1-3 | TRBV21-1 | 20 | CASSKAFSGQVLNFGNTIYF
TRBJ2-1 | TRBV7-9 | 16 | CASSLAQGTNYNEQFF
TRBJ2-4 | TRBV5-6 | 17 | CASTGTGLPLAKNIQYF